The sequence of this T cell receptor beta chain was determined in a study of vaccination and CD4 T cells after COVID-19. Study as a whole: Controls used CEFX viral epitopes (positive), HIV-1 Nef peptides (negative), or no peptide.

In the case of this clonotype: Its antigen is still unknown.

This CDR3 comprises 12 residues. Germline-derived CDR1 and CDR2 are MNHEY and SVGEGT. V gave up 5 bases and J gave up 7 bases, with 8 bases separating them. Treatment: approximately nine-day PBMC culture with coronavirus spike peptide pools or control peptides (ViraFEST assay). The Oncomine TCR Beta short-read assay sequenced DNA from cultured CD4+ T cells. One entry per CDR3 protein results from TCRdb running MiXCR on the PCR reads. Among about 18,000 distinct CDR3 sequences, approximately 63% were seen once, and the ten largest hold 5.5%. Sequenced input: CD4+ T cells from blood, cultured in vitro. The TCR comes from a human donor who had recovered from COVID-19. The chain recombines TRBV6-2 or TRBV6-3 with TRBJ2-2; D not resolved. In DNA form, the CDR3 reads TGTGCCAGCAGTGACATTCGCGGGGAGCTGTTTTTT. Translated, it gives CASSDIRGELFF.